Listed below are T cell receptor beta chains from one sample, sequenced in a study of blood T cell repertoires in COVID-19. Assay used: immunoSEQ multiplex PCR; TCRdb lists only in-frame clones, some missing. The data show more than 45,000 clones, 85% to 90% seen once. Sequencing input: peripheral blood. The receptor source for this set is a human donor in a cohort sampled during active COVID-19. Each CDR3 is given with its conserved first and last residue. Each record gives: CDR3 DNA, CDR3 protein, clone size, J gene, D gene, V gene. The D gene is left open where the match is weak. Clone size appears in some rows only: once, few, many, or a class for an expanded clone.

TGTGCCAGCAGTCGAACGGAGACCGGGGAGCTGTTTTTT,CASSRTETGELFF,NA,TRBJ2-2,NA,TRBV6-5
TGTGCCAGCAGTCTCAGGGGGAACCTGAACACTGAAGCTTTCTTT,CASSLRGNLNTEAFF,NA,TRBJ1-1,TRBD1,TRBV3-1/TRBV3-2
TGTGCCAGCAGCCCTGACAGGGGGGGCACAGATACGCAGTATTTT,CASSPDRGGTDTQYF,NA,TRBJ2-3,TRBD1,TRBV7-9
TGCGCCAGCAGCCAAGCTCTAGCGGGAGCCTACAATGAGCAGTTCTTC,CASSQALAGAYNEQFF,NA,TRBJ2-1,TRBD2,TRBV4-3
TGTGCCAGCAGCGCCGGGACAGTTACCTACGAGCAGTACTTC,CASSAGTVTYEQYF,NA,TRBJ2-7,TRBD1,TRBV28
TGTGCCAGCAGCGCACCGGGACAGGGGGCGCGCGGCACCGGGGAGCTGTTTTTT,CASSAPGQGARGTGELFF,NA,TRBJ2-2,TRBD1,TRBV2
TGTGCCTGGAGTGTACAGCAGTTAGCTAACTATGGCTACACCTTC,CAWSVQQLANYGYTF,NA,TRBJ1-2,NA,TRBV30
TGTGCCAGCCAGGAAGCGGGGGGGTTCACCGGGGAGCTGTTTTTT,CASQEAGGFTGELFF,NA,TRBJ2-2,TRBD2,TRBV2
TGTGCCAGCAGCCAGTGGAACACTGAAGCTTTCTTT,CASSQWNTEAFF,NA,TRBJ1-1,NA,TRBV6-5
TGTGCCAGCAGGAGGGTGGGAGGAGATACCGGGGAGCTGTTTTTT,CASRRVGGDTGELFF,NA,TRBJ2-2,NA,TRBV7-9
TGCGCCAGCAGCACCCAGACAGGGGGCGGGGAGACCCAGTACTTC,CASSTQTGGGETQYF,NA,TRBJ2-5,TRBD1,TRBV5-1
TGTGCCAGCAAGATCGGGACTAGCAGAGAGACCCAGTACTTC,CASKIGTSRETQYF,NA,TRBJ2-5,TRBD2,TRBV7-2
TGTGCCAGCAGCAAAGAGCAGGGGCCCTATGGCTACACCTTC,CASSKEQGPYGYTF,NA,TRBJ1-2,NA,TRBV21-1
TGTGCCAGTACCGACGGAGGACAGGGGGCGGGAGATACGCAGTATTTT,CASTDGGQGAGDTQYF,NA,TRBJ2-3,TRBD1,TRBV19
TGTGCCAGCAGCTTATCCGGGACTAGCGGGGAGACCCAGTACTTC,CASSLSGTSGETQYF,NA,TRBJ2-5,TRBD2,TRBV7-3
TGTGCCAGCAGCTTAGTACTTAACACCGGGGAGCTGTTTTTT,CASSLVLNTGELFF,once,TRBJ2-2,NA,TRBV7-9
TGTGCCAGCAGCTTAGTGGGAGGTCGCACAGATACGCAGTATTTT,CASSLVGGRTDTQYF,NA,TRBJ2-3,NA,TRBV5-6
TGTGCCAGCAGCTTAGGAGCCCACGGTGGAGAGACCCAGTACTTC,CASSLGAHGGETQYF,NA,TRBJ2-5,NA,TRBV7-9
TGTGCCAGCAGTGTCCGGACTGGGAGCGATGAGCAGTTCTTC,CASSVRTGSDEQFF,few,TRBJ2-1,NA,TRBV6-4
TGTGCCAGCAGCTCCCCCGGGACAGCCGACTCTGGAAACACCATATATTTT,CASSSPGTADSGNTIYF,NA,TRBJ1-3,TRBD1,TRBV9
TGTGCCAGCAGTTACTCGAGGGGGGGTGAGCAGTTCTTC,CASSYSRGGEQFF,NA,TRBJ2-1,NA,TRBV6-5
TGTGCCAGCAGCTTAGGCCTTCGAGGAACCATATATTTT,CASSLGLRGTIYF,NA,TRBJ1-3,NA,TRBV11-3
TGTGCCAGTAGTATGGGCACAGAACGTACAGATACGCAGTATTTT,CASSMGTERTDTQYF,NA,TRBJ2-3,NA,TRBV19
TGTGCCAGCAGCAAAGGGACAGGGATCGGCGGCTACACCTTC,CASSKGTGIGGYTF,NA,TRBJ1-2,TRBD1,TRBV6-5
TGTGCCAGCAGTGATGCCGGGACTAGCGAGTCAGATACGCAGTATTTT,CASSDAGTSESDTQYF,NA,TRBJ2-3,TRBD2,TRBV6-4
TGTGCCATCAGTGGACAGGCGACTGGCTCTGGGGCCAACGTCCTGACTTTC,CAISGQATGSGANVLTF,NA,TRBJ2-6,NA,TRBV10-3
TGTGCCAGCAGAGCACTAGTGGGCTATGAGCAGTTCTTC,CASRALVGYEQFF,NA,TRBJ2-1,NA,TRBV6-5
TGTGCCAGCAGCCTGCGGGGGACAGGGGTGATTGAGCAGTTCTTC,CASSLRGTGVIEQFF,NA,TRBJ2-1,TRBD1,TRBV6-2/TRBV6-3
TGTGCCACCAGGGGGACTAGCACAGATACGCAGTATTTT,CATRGTSTDTQYF,NA,TRBJ2-3,NA,TRBV24-1